This TCR beta chain was sequenced for a study of T-cell reconstitution after alpha-beta-depleted transplantation in children (dated by TCRdb to about 2016). General notes on the study: Using TCR repertoire profiling, the study quantitatively followed how T-cell immune reconstitution unfolded in children after TCRalphabeta/CD19-depleted allogeneic hematopoietic cell transplantation. Study-wide conclusions, independent of this receptor: Apparently early alphabetaT-cell count recovery about two months after transplant reportedly relied on only several hundred rapidly expanded clones derived from non-depleted graft cells. In some patients, the high TCRbeta diversity seen at day 60 was put down to recipient T cells and intrathymic progenitors that had survived conditioning. Over subsequent months, a decline in hyperexpanded clone frequencies was noted, and after one year, T-cell counts and TCRbeta diversity were mostly ascribed to newly produced T cells.

Trimming takes 0 bases from V and 3 bases from J, and the germline ends sit 11 bases apart. According to the germline V gene, CDR1 reads SGHRS and CDR2 reads YFSETQ. The CDR3 numbers 15 residues from cysteine through phenylalanine. Just CDR3 DNA is preserved here, 45 bases in frame from base 1. The treatment or condition tag for this specimen amounts to: allogeneic hematopoietic cell transplantation with graft depleted of TCRalphabeta T cells and CD19 B cells. The transplant recipients were children given TCRalphabeta/CD19-depleted allogeneic hematopoietic cell grafts. This clonotype was seen ten or more times. The specificity of this receptor is unknown. Base qualities are not at hand, and no much larger clone is one base apart. The library was prepared using PCR. Reads for this sample came from an Illumina HiSeq 2500. TCR library preparation used molecular barcoding, with unique molecular identifiers applied to normalize quantification of the TCRbeta repertoire. In-frame beta chains were kept once TCRdb had trimmed the public reads at Q25 with fastp and called clones with MiXCR. Rows are combined by CDR3 protein, so each entry shows the most common genes and DNA. The sample table holds 500,000 to 650,000 distinct CDR3 sequences, of which about an eighth were seen once. The biggest ten clones account for approximately 2.1% of the sample.

The source was PBMCs, mostly from graft donor cells, collected 360 days after TCRalphabeta/CD19-depleted stem cell transplant. This TCR was recovered from a male patient aged 10 to 17 who had a stem cell transplant for acute myeloid leukemia, so the T cells may come from the graft donor. This chain joins TRBV5-1 to TRBJ2-3; no D gene can be assigned with confidence. DNA sequence: TGCGCCAGCAGCTTGGCTATGGGAATAACAGATACGCAGTATTTT. Translated, it reads CASSLAMGITDTQYF.